One sample yielded the 19 T cell receptor beta chains listed below, sequenced in a study of human T cells and chemical hapten exposure. Using its own MiXCR run on the RACE reads, TCRdb lists one record per CDR3 protein. The sample has 85,000 to 95,000 distinct CDR3 sequences, approximately 9% seen once; the top ten hold about 3.1%. Time point described: healthy volunteer bleed at 2 weeks. Total RNA was extracted from unfractionated whole blood. The source material was whole blood. The receptors here all came from a female donor in good health. Some clones in this sample may be carry-over from other donors' samples.

This clonotype came up a few times. The V call is TRBV10-3, the J call TRBJ1-1; a possible D gene is TRBD1 (5 bases). Trimming took 0 bases from V and 8 from J, leaving 16 bases between them. This CDR3 spans 15 amino acids. Per germline, CDR1 ENHRY and CDR2 SYGVKD. CDR3 protein: CAISESSGRDYEAFF. DNA of the CDR3: TGTGCCATCAGTGAGTCTTCGGGCAGGGATTACGAAGCTTTCTTT.

This clonotype was observed a few times. The chain carries TRBV4-1 and TRBJ2-2, with D unresolved. Germline CDR1 MGHRA, CDR2 YSYEKL. The CDR3 runs 13 residues. V was trimmed by 4 bases and J by 6 bases, leaving 9 bases between them. The CDR3 bases are TGCGCCAGCAGCCCTCGGGTGGCCGGGGAGCTGTTTTTT. Protein sequence: CASSPRVAGELFF.

The chain couples TRBV7-2 to TRBJ2-5, with D unclear. Germline CDR1 is SGHTA and CDR2 is FQGNSA. The CDR3 has 14 residues. With 4 bases removed from V and 3 bases from J, the gap between germline ends came to 12 bases. The CDR3 DNA sequence: TGTGCCAGCAGCTCCTCCTACGGAGAAGAGACCCAGTACTTC. It specifies CASSSSYGEETQYF.

The rearrangement links TRBV7-2 to TRBJ2-1; TRBD2 aligns across 7 bases. This CDR3 is built from 16 residues. The V gene's germline CDR1 is SGHTA and CDR2 FQGNSA. V trimming: 0 bases; J trimming: 10 bases; junction bases outside the gene matches: 12. The CDR3 DNA reads TGTGCCAGCAGCTTAGCGGGAGGGCTTATTGGCCAGGAGCAGTTCTTC. It is translated as CASSLAGGLIGQEQFF.

The rearrangement links TRBV10-3 to TRBJ2-2; TRBD1 agrees at 9 bases. Germline loops: CDR1 ENHRY, CDR2 SYGVKD. This CDR3 has 18 amino acids. Trimming cost V 2 bases and J 5 bases; bases outside gene matches: 12. The DNA for the CDR3 is TGTGCCATCAGTGAGCTTCCGGGACAGGGAAACAGGACCGGGGAGCTGTTTTTT. Its translation: CAISELPGQGNRTGELFF.

The chain couples TRBV6-2 or TRBV6-3 to TRBJ2-6; D may be TRBD2 (7 bases). This CDR3 region has 18 residues. Trimming shortened V by 4 bases and J by 0 bases, and 16 bases separated the two germline ends. Germline values: CDR1 MNHEY, CDR2 SVGEGT. The CDR3 DNA sequence: TGTGCCAGCAGTTGGGCGGGGGACACCAACTCTGGGGCCAACGTCCTGACTTTC. Amino acids: CASSWAGDTNSGANVLTF.

The sample holds many counts of this clonotype. This chain uses TRBV20-1 with TRBJ1-1; D is possibly TRBD1 (6 bases). V lost 6 bases to trimming and J lost 8 bases, with 19 bases between them. Germline V gives CDR1 DFQATT, CDR2 SNEGSKA (reference sequence). This CDR3 has 13 amino acids. The CDR3 reads CSARGPRITEAFF. CDR3 DNA: TGCAGTGCCAGGGGACCGCGGATCACGGAAGCTTTCTTT.

This rearrangement joins TRBV25-1 to TRBJ1-5; 11 bases align to TRBD1. The germline V gene has CDR1 MGHDK and CDR2 SYGVNS. CDR3 length: 14 residues. The V segment lost 6 bases and the J segment 4 bases; nucleotides outside the gene matches: 2. The CDR3 loop is CASRGQGVNQPQHF. CDR3 coding DNA: TGTGCCAGCAGGGGACAGGGGGTTAATCAGCCCCAGCATTTT.

This clonotype was detected ten times or more. The chain carries TRBV28 and TRBJ1-2, with a weak D call TRBD1 (6 bases). V dropped 4 bases and J dropped 1 base, with 19 bases sitting between them. The germline V gene has CDR1 MDHEN and CDR2 SYDVKM. The CDR3 length is 17 residues. CDR3 residues: CASSSQLVGAGNYGYTF. Written as DNA, the CDR3 is TGTGCCAGCAGTTCGCAACTCGTGGGGGCTGGTAACTATGGCTACACCTTC.

This clonotype has ten or more counts. The chain combines TRBV2 with TRBJ2-6; no definite D call. The germline gives CDR1 SNHLY, CDR2 FYNNEI. V was shortened by 6 bases and J by 0 bases, with 9 bases between the two germline ends. The CDR3 spans 15 residues. CDR3 nucleotides: TGTGCCAGCAGCCCAGGAGCCTCTGGGGCCAACGTCCTGACTTTC. It encodes CASSPGASGANVLTF.

This clonotype was picked up many times. J is TRBJ2-5 and V is TRBV28; 8 bases match TRBD2. Germline CDR1 reads MDHEN; CDR2 reads SYDVKM. V lost 7 bases to trimming and J lost 0 bases; unmatched junction nucleotides: 4. The CDR3 consists of 14 residues. The CDR3 DNA sequence: TGTGCCAGCAATCGAGCGGGGGACCAAGAGACCCAGTACTTC. Its translation is CASNRAGDQETQYF.

This clonotype was seen more than once but under ten times. V is TRBV4-1 and J is TRBJ1-4; D ambiguous. The germline V and J ends were trimmed by 0 bases and 5 bases, with 7 bases remaining between them. This CDR3 has 14 residues. Germline CDR1 and CDR2: MGHRA and YSYEKL. CDR3 DNA: TGCGCCAGCAGCCAAGAGTCCAGAAATGAAAAACTGTTTTTT. Its protein is CASSQESRNEKLFF.

There are many counts of this clonotype. This CDR3 reads CSVEQGATEAFF. CDR3 DNA: TGCAGCGTTGAACAGGGGGCTACTGAAGCTTTCTTT. The chain is built from TRBV29-1 and TRBJ1-1; 8 bases are a match to TRBD1. Germline loops: CDR1 SQVTM, CDR2 ANQGSEA. With V trimmed by 2 bases and J by 5 bases, 1 base remained unmatched. CDR3 length equals 12 residues.

This clonotype was counted ten times or more. V is TRBV12-3 or TRBV12-4 and J is TRBJ2-7; 10 bases map to TRBD1. J lost 5 bases, V lost 6 bases, and 10 bases had no gene match. CDR3 length: 15 amino acids. CDR3 in amino acids: CASSTPGTGVNEQYF. CDR3 nucleotides: TGTGCCAGCAGCACCCCCGGGACAGGGGTGAACGAGCAGTACTTC.

Many counts were recorded for this clonotype. The V gene is TRBV12-3 or TRBV12-4, the J gene TRBJ1-1, with TRBD1 matching 7 bases. J gave up 3 bases and V 2 bases, and 3 bases lay outside the gene matches. There are 14 residues in the CDR3. The CDR3 here is CASSLLGTDTEAFF. DNA of the CDR3: TGTGCCAGCAGTTTACTGGGGACAGACACTGAAGCTTTCTTT.

The rearrangement joins TRBV5-1 to TRBJ2-7; D remains ambiguous. Germline values: CDR1 SGHRS, CDR2 YFSETQ. The CDR3 length is 13 residues. Trimming took 0 bases from V and 5 from J, leaving 9 bases between them. CDR3 bases: TGCGCCAGCAGCTTGGTCCCCGAGGACGAGCAGTACTTC. Amino acid sequence: CASSLVPEDEQYF.

This chain links TRBV6-2 or TRBV6-3 with TRBJ2-5, with D possibly called TRBD1 or TRBD2 (5 bases each). Germline loops: CDR1 MNHEY, CDR2 SVGEGT. This CDR3 region has 18 residues. V was clipped by 0 bases and J by 2 bases, with 19 bases between them. DNA of the CDR3: TGTGCCAGCAGTTACTCCCGGGACCGGCACTTCATACAAGAGACCCAGTACTTC. It yields the protein CASSYSRDRHFIQETQYF.

This clonotype showed up just a few times. CDR3 in amino acids: CASLGGTRGNEQYF. CDR3 nucleotides: TGCGCCAGCCTGGGGGGGACCCGAGGCAACGAGCAGTACTTC. The J gene is TRBJ2-7, the V gene TRBV5-1; TRBD2 matches at 7 bases. CDR1 is SGHRS, CDR2 YFSETQ, per germline. This CDR3 region has 14 residues. V dropped 7 bases and J dropped 5; count of bases not matched to a gene: 12.

V and J are TRBV6-1 and TRBJ1-1; perhaps TRBD1 as D (6 bases). Trimming shortened V by 2 bases and J by 3 bases, and 10 bases separated the two germline ends. Germline V gene sequence: CDR1 MNHNS, CDR2 SASEGT. CDR3 length: 14 amino acids. For the CDR3, the DNA is TGTGCCAGCAGTGAAAACAGGGTGGACACTGAAGCTTTCTTT. Protein: CASSENRVDTEAFF.